The rows below give T cell receptor beta chains drawn from one sample of a study of blood T cell repertoires in COVID-19. Data came from immunoSEQ multiplex PCR; TCRdb stores just in-frame clones and leaves some out. The sample has around 56,000 clones, 90% to 95% seen once. Sequences were obtained from peripheral blood. These TCRs come from a woman between 55 and 75 years old with active or convalescent COVID-19. CDR3s include the opening cysteine and the closing phenylalanine or tryptophan. A D gene is named only where the DNA matches it firmly. The size of a clone is reported for some rows only, either as once, few or many, or as a class for expanded clones.

clone size,V gene,J gene,D gene,CDR3 protein,CDR3 DNA
-,TRBV5-1,TRBJ1-1,-,CASSLIPGQMNTEAFF,TGCGCCAGCAGCTTAATTCCCGGACAAATGAACACTGAAGCTTTCTTT
once,TRBV19,TRBJ1-5,TRBD1,CASRTGTGRNQPQHF,TGTGCCAGTCGGACCGGGACAGGACGAAATCAGCCCCAGCATTTT
-,TRBV25-1,TRBJ2-4,TRBD1,CASSDITLDRGENIQYF,TGTGCCAGCAGTGATATTACGTTGGACAGGGGCGAAAACATTCAGTACTTC
-,TRBV28,TRBJ2-5,TRBD2,CASSFSLRGSAETQYF,TGTGCCAGCAGTTTCTCCCTACGCGGGAGCGCAGAGACCCAGTACTTC
-,TRBV29-1,TRBJ2-3,-,CSVAILGARFADTQYF,TGCAGCGTTGCGATCCTGGGGGCCCGTTTTGCAGATACGCAGTATTTT
-,TRBV19,TRBJ2-2,TRBD1,CASSIRGTGLTGELFF,TGTGCCAGTAGTATTAGGGGGACAGGGCTCACCGGGGAGCTGTTTTTT
-,TRBV5-1,TRBJ1-2,TRBD1,CASSLGQGALANYGYTF,TGCGCCAGCAGCCTGGGACAGGGGGCTTTAGCTAACTATGGCTACACCTTC
-,TRBV25-1,TRBJ2-5,-,CASSLLLTQYF,TGTGCCAGCAGTCTTTTGTTAACCCAGTACTTC
-,TRBV28,TRBJ1-2,-,CASSFPMVQGDGYTF,TGTGCCAGCAGTTTTCCCATGGTACAGGGAGATGGCTACACCTTC